Below are 3 T cell receptor beta chains sequenced from a single sample in a study of response to subunit inactivated influenza vaccine. TCRdb reanalysed the RT-PCR reads using MiXCR and keeps one entry per CDR3 protein. This sample has hundreds of thousands of distinct CDR3 sequences, with more than 11% found just once. This material consisted of PBMCs from blood, taken around 15 days before vaccination. The source of these receptors is a man aged 50-59 years who received an inactivated influenza vaccine.

This clonotype showed up many times. In DNA, the CDR3 is TGTGCCAGCAGCTCGAATTATGGCTACACCTTC. Encoded protein: CASSSNYGYTF. The chain combines TRBV5-5 with TRBJ1-2; D remains unclear. The CDR3 loop spans 11 amino acids. Germline values: CDR1 SGHKS, CDR2 YYEKEE (reference sequence). V was pared by 3 bases and J by 5 bases, with 5 bases between.

This clonotype was seen a few times. The chain joins TRBV4-3 to TRBJ2-5, with 7 bases aligning to TRBD1. V dropped 0 bases and J dropped 8; count of bases not matched to a gene: 9. The V gene's germline CDR1 is LGHNA and CDR2 YSLEER. CDR3 length equals 15 residues. The CDR3 coding sequence is TGCGCCAGCAGCCAAGACATGGGGACAGATGCCACCCAGTACTTC. Its translation: CASSQDMGTDATQYF.

This clonotype was observed at least ten times. This sequence joins TRBV5-1 and TRBJ2-5, with 9 bases that match TRBD2. Germline V lookup: CDR1 SGHRS, CDR2 YFSETQ. CDR3 size: 16 residues. Unmatched junction bases numbered 7, after V lost 0 bases and J lost 4 bases. CDR3: CASSLDGGRAVETQYF. The CDR3 DNA reads as TGCGCCAGCAGCTTGGATGGCGGGAGGGCCGTAGAGACCCAGTACTTC. Complete variable domain (other parts from reference TRBV5-1 and TRBJ2-5): KAGVTQTPRYLIKTRGQQVTLSCSPISGHRSVSWYQQTPGQGLQFLFEYFSETQRNKGNFPGRFSGRQFSNSRSEMNVSTLELGDSALYLCASSLDGGRAVETQYFGPGTRLLVL.